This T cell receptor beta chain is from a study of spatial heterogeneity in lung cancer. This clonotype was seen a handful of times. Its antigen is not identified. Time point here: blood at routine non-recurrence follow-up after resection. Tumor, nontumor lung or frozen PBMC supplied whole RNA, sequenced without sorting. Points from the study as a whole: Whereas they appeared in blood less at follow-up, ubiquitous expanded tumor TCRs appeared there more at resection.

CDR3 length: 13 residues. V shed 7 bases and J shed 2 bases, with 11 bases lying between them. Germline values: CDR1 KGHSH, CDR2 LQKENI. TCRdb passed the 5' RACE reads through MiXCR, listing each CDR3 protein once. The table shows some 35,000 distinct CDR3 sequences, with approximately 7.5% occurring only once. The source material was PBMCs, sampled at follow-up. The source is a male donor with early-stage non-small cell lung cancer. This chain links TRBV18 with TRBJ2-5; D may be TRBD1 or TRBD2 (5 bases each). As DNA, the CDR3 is TGTGCCAGCTTTGGGACCGAGCAAGAGACCCAGTACTTC. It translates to CASFGTEQETQYF. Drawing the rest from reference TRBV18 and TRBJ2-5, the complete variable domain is NAGVMQNPRHLVRRRGQEARLRCSPMKGHSHVYWYRQLPEEGLKFMVYLQKENIIDESGMPKERFSAEFPKEGPSILRIQQVVRGDSAAYFCASFGTEQETQYFGPGTRLLVL.